This T cell receptor beta chain stems from a study of CD8+CD57+ T cells in acquired aplastic anemia. Study background: When averaged, DNA from sorted CD4+ and CD8+ cells came to 2.5 to 4 ug. In CD4+ cells, healthy donors produced an average of approximately 11 million reads. The study's findings and limits: No significant patient-versus-control difference appeared in CD8+ Simpson's diversity. Patients shared about 30 CD8+ CDR3 sequences with controls.

About this clonotype itself: Its specificity is not known.

From germline, CDR1 is LNHDA and CDR2 SQIVND (reference sequence). With V trimmed by 6 bases and J by 5 bases, 10 bases remained unmatched. CDR3 length: 15 amino acids. It was genomic DNA that served as the template for profiling TCR beta VDJ and CDR3. Each CDR3 protein is one row after TCRdb ran MiXCR on the reads. Here the sample spans about 180,000 distinct CDR3 sequences, 35% to 50% being singletons. The source of this sequence is a human donor in good health. Sequenced input: sorted CD4+, CD8+, or CD8+CD57+ T cells (not recorded which) from PBMCs. J is TRBJ2-5 and V is TRBV19; 9 bases agree with TRBD1. DNA of the CDR3: TGTGCCAGTAGGCGGCGGACAGGGGAGTCGGAGACCCAGTACTTC. It yields the protein CASRRRTGESETQYF.